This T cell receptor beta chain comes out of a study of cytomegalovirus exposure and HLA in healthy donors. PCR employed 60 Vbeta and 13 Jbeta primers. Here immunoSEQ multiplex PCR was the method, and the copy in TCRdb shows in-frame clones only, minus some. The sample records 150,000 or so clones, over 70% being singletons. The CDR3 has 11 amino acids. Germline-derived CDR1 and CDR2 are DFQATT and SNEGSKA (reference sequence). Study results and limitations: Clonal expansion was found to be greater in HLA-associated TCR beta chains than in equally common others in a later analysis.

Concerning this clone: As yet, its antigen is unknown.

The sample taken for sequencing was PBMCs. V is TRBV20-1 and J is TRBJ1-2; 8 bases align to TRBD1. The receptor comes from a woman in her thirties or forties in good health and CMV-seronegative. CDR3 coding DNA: TGCAGACAGGGGGAGACTTATGGCTACACCTTC. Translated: CRQGETYGYTF.